These T cell receptor beta chains were read from a single sample in a study of vaccination and CD4 T cells after COVID-19. TCRdb re-analysed the PCR reads in MiXCR, keeping a single row per CDR3 protein. The table records about 22,000 distinct CDR3 sequences, 35% to 40% of them present only once. No cognate antigen is known for these TCRs. The sequences come from CD4+ T cells from blood, cultured in vitro, collected about 7 months after SARS-CoV-2 vaccination. Receptors originate from a human donor who had recovered from COVID-19. Both conserved end residues are part of each CDR3. A D gene is named only where the DNA matches it firmly. Clone size is stated in some rows and not others, as once, few, many or a class when expanded.

once	TRBV11-3	TRBJ2-3	NA	TGTGCCAGCAGCCAAGATTCTCACACCAGATCGGGTACAGATACGCAGTATTTT	CASSQDSHTRSGTDTQYF
NA	TRBV11-2	TRBJ2-7	NA	TGTGCCAGCAGCTATCCAAGGGTATACTACGAGCAGTACTTC	CASSYPRVYYEQYF
few	TRBV20-1	TRBJ2-7	TRBD2	TGCAGTGCCAAAAGCGGGCGGGGGGAGGACGAGCAGTACTTC	CSAKSGRGEDEQYF
few	TRBV6-1	TRBJ1-1	NA	TGTGCCAGCAGGGGAGGGGGAGACGCTTTCTTT	CASRGGGDAFF
few	TRBV7-3	TRBJ2-1	NA	TGTGCCAGCAGCCCGGGAGTACTCAATGAGCAGTTCTTC	CASSPGVLNEQFF
NA	TRBV10-3	TRBJ1-2	NA	TGTGCCATCAGTCTCTCCGGGGGGGACCTTTCCTATGGCTACACCTTC	CAISLSGGDLSYGYTF
NA	TRBV6-1	TRBJ1-2	NA	TGTGCCACCTTAGCGGTACAAGGGAGGTCTGGCTACACCTTC	CATLAVQGRSGYTF
NA	TRBV7-2	TRBJ2-7	TRBD2	TGTGCCAGCAGCTTATTATCACTAGCGGGACACGAGCAGTACTTC	CASSLLSLAGHEQYF
few	TRBV20-1	TRBJ1-1	NA	TGCAGTGCTATGGCAGGGAACTCGAACACTGAAGCTTTCTTT	CSAMAGNSNTEAFF
NA	TRBV7-6	TRBJ2-3	NA	TGTGCCAGCAGCTTACATGGGACTGATAGCACAGATACGCAGTATTTT	CASSLHGTDSTDTQYF
NA	TRBV20-1	TRBJ1-5	TRBD1	TGCAGTGCTAGAGAGACAGGGGAAAGCAATCAGCCCCAGCATTTT	CSARETGESNQPQHF
NA	TRBV27	TRBJ1-2	NA	TGTGCCAGCAGTCTCACATGGACGGGGAGGGACTATGGCTACACCTTC	CASSLTWTGRDYGYTF
NA	TRBV5-6	TRBJ2-6	NA	TGTGCCAGCAGCGAACCCGGGCGGCGAAGCTCTGGGGCCAACGTCCTGACTTTC	CASSEPGRRSSGANVLTF
NA	TRBV5-1	TRBJ1-2	NA	TGCGCCAGCAGCTTTGGGGGAAACTATGGCTACACCTTC	CASSFGGNYGYTF
NA	TRBV4-2	TRBJ2-3	NA	TGTGCCAGCAGCCAAGATTCCCTAGGCCCAGATACGCAGTATTTT	CASSQDSLGPDTQYF
NA	TRBV5-1	TRBJ2-7	TRBD2	TGCGCCAGCAGCTGGGGGACTAGCAGTATCTACGAGCAGTACTTC	CASSWGTSSIYEQYF
few	TRBV6-1	TRBJ2-1	NA	TGTGCCAGCAGTCTAAATCTACTAGGATCTGATGAGCAGTTCTTC	CASSLNLLGSDEQFF
NA	TRBV20-1	TRBJ2-3	NA	TGCAGTGCTGCGGCCCCTCTCGATACGCAGTATTTT	CSAAAPLDTQYF
NA	TRBV11-3	TRBJ2-5	NA	TGTGCCAGCAGCTTAGTGGGAGGAAGGGAGACCCAGTACTTC	CASSLVGGRETQYF
NA	TRBV20-1	TRBJ2-3	TRBD2	TGCAGTGCCCGGGGGGGGTTAGATACGCAGTATTTT	CSARGGLDTQYF
NA	TRBV5-4	TRBJ2-5	NA	TGTGCCAGCAGCCTAGACCCCATCGTTCGGGAGACCCAGTACTTC	CASSLDPIVRETQYF
few	TRBV7-2	TRBJ1-5	NA	TGTGCCAGCAGCTTCGTTACCAGGGGTGGCCAGCCCCAGCATTTT	CASSFVTRGGQPQHF
NA	TRBV6-2/TRBV6-3	TRBJ2-7	NA	TGTGCCAGCAGTTATAGGTCTTCCACCTACGAGCAGTACTTC	CASSYRSSTYEQYF
NA	TRBV18	TRBJ2-1	NA	TGTGCCAGCTCACCACCAATGGGGGCGTTGGAGCAGTTCTTC	CASSPPMGALEQFF
few	TRBV30	TRBJ2-7	TRBD2	TGTGCCTGGGATACCGGGACTAGTACTCCCGAGCAGTACTTC	CAWDTGTSTPEQYF
NA	TRBV6-5	TRBJ1-5	NA	TGTGCCAGCAGTTCTGGGGATCTTGTGCCCCAGCATTTT	CASSSGDLVPQHF
NA	TRBV7-2	TRBJ2-1	NA	TGTGCCAGCAGCCTGGTCGGCTCCTACAATGAGCAGTTCTTC	CASSLVGSYNEQFF
few	TRBV7-3	TRBJ2-3	NA	TGTGCCAGCCAGAGCGGGAGCACAGATACGCAGTATTTT	CASQSGSTDTQYF
NA	TRBV20-1	TRBJ2-1	TRBD1	TGCAGTGCTAGTTCCGCCGGGACAGGGGGCGACTCCTACAATGAGCAGTTCTTC	CSASSAGTGGDSYNEQFF
NA	TRBV24-1	TRBJ2-2	TRBD2	TGTGCCACCAGTCTCGGCGGGGGCACCGGGGAGCTGTTTTTT	CATSLGGGTGELFF
NA	TRBV6-2/TRBV6-3	TRBJ2-7	NA	TGTGCCAGCAGTTACCTAAGATACGAGCAGTACTTC	CASSYLRYEQYF
NA	TRBV19	TRBJ2-5	TRBD2	TGTGCCAGTAGGCCATCCGGGGGGGCTCAAGAGACCCAGTACTTC	CASRPSGGAQETQYF
few	TRBV24-1	TRBJ2-1	NA	TGTGCCACCAGTGCTGGACAGACTATAGATGAGCAGTTCTTC	CATSAGQTIDEQFF
few	TRBV7-3	TRBJ2-1	NA	TGTGCCAGCAGCTCACAACCGTACAATGAGCAGTTCTTC	CASSSQPYNEQFF
NA	TRBV20-1	TRBJ1-2	TRBD1	TGCAGTGCTAGAGATCCCCGGGACAGGGACCCAATCTATGGCTACACCTTC	CSARDPRDRDPIYGYTF
few	TRBV7-6	TRBJ2-7	NA	TGTGCCAGCAGCTTAGCCGACCCAAGGACAGCCCAAGGGGAGCAGTACTTC	CASSLADPRTAQGEQYF